The 10 T cell receptor beta chains in this list originate from one sample, sequenced in a study of CD8+CD57+ T cells in acquired aplastic anemia (dated by TCRdb to the late 2010s). For sequencing, an Illumina HiSeq 2000 was employed. Profiling of TCR beta VDJ combinations and CDR3 sequences used genomic DNA as the template. Through fastp at Q25 and MiXCR, TCRdb rebuilt clones from the public reads, retaining in-frame beta chains. Every CDR3 protein is listed once, alongside the most common genes and DNA of its rows. The sample yields 180,000 or so distinct CDR3 sequences; 45% to 50% were counted once. The ten top clones hold 2.9% of the sample. The sample comprised sorted CD4+, CD8+, or CD8+CD57+ T cells (not recorded which) from PBMCs. These receptors all stem from a human donor in good health.

Ten or more counts support this clonotype. The chain links TRBV20-1 to TRBJ1-2; D remains ambiguous. V gave up 1 base and J gave up 12 bases, with 9 bases separating them. This CDR3 is built from 10 residues. CDR1 is DFQATT, CDR2 SNEGSKA, per germline (reference sequence). Written as DNA, the CDR3 is TGCAGTGCTAGAGTCCCCTCCGACACCTTC. Encoded protein: CSARVPSDTF.

This clonotype has a count of ten or more. The chain recombines TRBV3-1 with TRBJ2-5, with a tentative D call TRBD1 (5 bases). The V gene's germline CDR1 is LGHDT and CDR2 YNNKEL (reference sequence). This CDR3 contains 13 residues. V gave up 1 base and J gave up 4 bases, with 7 bases separating them. The CDR3 bases are TGTGCCAGCAGCCAAGGTCAGGGAGAGACCCAGTACTTC. This encodes CASSQGQGETQYF.

Of note for this clonotype: The missing conserved phenylalanine or tryptophan at the end of this CDR3 makes a read error likely. The chain recombines TRBV7-8 with TRBJ2-7; no clear D gene. The CDR3 extends over 11 amino acids. Germline CDR1 is SGHVS and CDR2 is FQNEAQ. V lost 3 bases to trimming and J lost 3 bases, with 3 bases between them. The CDR3 loop reads CASSLDYEQYS. DNA for the CDR3: TGTGCCAGCAGCTTGGACTACGAGCAGTACTCC.

The sample holds many counts of this clonotype. This rearrangement joins TRBV20-1 to TRBJ2-5, with D possibly matching TRBD1 (5 bases). V was clipped by 3 bases and J by 4 bases, with 9 bases between them. This CDR3 is 12 amino acids long. CDR1 is DFQATT and CDR2 is SNEGSKA in the germline V gene (reference sequence). The CDR3 spells CSASQGLETQYF. CDR3 nucleotides: TGCAGTGCTAGTCAGGGTTTAGAGACCCAGTACTTC.

With regard to this clonotype: This may come from a read error, since a much larger clone is one base off. The chain carries TRBV6-5 and TRBJ2-6, with a tentative D call TRBD2 (5 bases). The CDR3 runs 14 residues. The germline V gene has CDR1 MNHEY and CDR2 SVGAGI. This chain's CDR3 is CASSYYTGVNVLTF. The CDR3 DNA reads TGTGCCAGCAGTTACTATACCGGGGTCAACGTCCTGACTTTC.

A word on this clonotype: A much larger clone sits a single nucleotide away, making a read error possible. The chain combines TRBV6-1 with TRBJ2-3; D not resolved. The V gene's germline CDR1 is MNHNS and CDR2 SASEGT. The CDR3 has 14 residues. CDR3 nucleotides: TGTGCCAGCAGTCCCTGGGGTAGCACAGATGCGCAGTATTTT. It translates to CASSPWGSTDAQYF.

This clonotype was found a few times. The chain employs TRBV9 and TRBJ1-1; D is uncertain. Germline CDR1 SGDLS, CDR2 YYNGEE. The V end lost 4 bases, the J end lost 7 bases, and 8 bases lay between the germline ends. The CDR3 loop spans 11 amino acids. The CDR3 here is CASSNNGEAFF. As DNA, the CDR3 is TGTGCCAGCAGCAACAATGGTGAAGCTTTCTTT.

This chain uses TRBV11-1 with TRBJ2-7; 14 positions agree with TRBD2. This CDR3 comprises 17 residues. With 0 bases clipped from V and 6 bases from J, the junction kept 7 bases outside the gene matches. Germline V gene data show CDR1 as SGHAT and CDR2 as FQDESV (reference sequence). The CDR3 DNA is TGTGCCAGCAGCTTAGCCGGGACTAGCGGGAGACGGGGCGAGCAGTACTTC. Amino acids: CASSLAGTSGRRGEQYF.

This clonotype has just one count. This chain uses TRBV7-2 with TRBJ2-3, with no clear D. The CDR3 is 14 residues long. V was cut by 0 bases and J by 2 bases, with 6 bases left in between. The germline V gene encodes CDR1 SGHTA and CDR2 FQGNSA. In DNA, the CDR3 is TGTGCCAGCAGCTTAGCGGCCTACACAGATACGCAGTATTTT. This codes for CASSLAAYTDTQYF.

This clonotype was seen just once. The CDR3 bases are TGTGCCACCAGTGGGACGGGCACATGGACAGAGCAAGAGACCCAGTACTTC. Its translation: CATSGTGTWTEQETQYF. The chain employs TRBV15 and TRBJ2-5; D possibly corresponds to TRBD1 (6 bases). V was pared by 6 bases and J by 2 bases, with 22 bases between. Germline-derived CDR1 and CDR2 are LNHNV and YYDKDF (reference sequence). The CDR3 has 17 residues.